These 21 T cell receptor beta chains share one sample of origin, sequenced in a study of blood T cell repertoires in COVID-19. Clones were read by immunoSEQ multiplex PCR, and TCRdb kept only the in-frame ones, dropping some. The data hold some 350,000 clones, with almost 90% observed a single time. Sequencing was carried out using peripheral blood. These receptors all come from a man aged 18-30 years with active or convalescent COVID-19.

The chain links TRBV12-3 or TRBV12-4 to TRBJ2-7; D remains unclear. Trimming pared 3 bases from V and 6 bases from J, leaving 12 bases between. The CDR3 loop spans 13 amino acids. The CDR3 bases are TGTGCCAGCAGTTTGAGGTCGGGTCCCGAGCAGTACTTC. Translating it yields CASSLRSGPEQYF.

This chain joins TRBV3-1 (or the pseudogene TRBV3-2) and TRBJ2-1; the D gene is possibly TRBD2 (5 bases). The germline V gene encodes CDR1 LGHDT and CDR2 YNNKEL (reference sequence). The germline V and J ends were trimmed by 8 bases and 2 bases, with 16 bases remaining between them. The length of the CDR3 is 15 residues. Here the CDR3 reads CASATSPGTYNEQFF. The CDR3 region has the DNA TGTGCCAGCGCTACTTCACCCGGGACCTACAATGAGCAGTTCTTC.

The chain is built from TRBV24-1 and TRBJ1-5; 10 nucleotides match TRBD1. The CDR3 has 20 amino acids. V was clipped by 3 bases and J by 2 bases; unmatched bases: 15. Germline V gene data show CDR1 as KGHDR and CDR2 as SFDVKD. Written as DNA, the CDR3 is TGTGCCACCAGTGATCCCCCCGGGGGGACAGGGGAGAGAGGCAATCAGCCCCAGCATTTT. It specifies CATSDPPGGTGERGNQPQHF.

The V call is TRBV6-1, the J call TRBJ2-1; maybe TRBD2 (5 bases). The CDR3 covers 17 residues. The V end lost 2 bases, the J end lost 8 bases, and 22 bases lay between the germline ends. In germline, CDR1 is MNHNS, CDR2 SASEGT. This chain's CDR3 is CASSELFIGKGSYEQFF. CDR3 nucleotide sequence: TGTGCCAGCAGTGAACTGTTTATTGGTAAAGGGAGCTATGAGCAGTTCTTC.

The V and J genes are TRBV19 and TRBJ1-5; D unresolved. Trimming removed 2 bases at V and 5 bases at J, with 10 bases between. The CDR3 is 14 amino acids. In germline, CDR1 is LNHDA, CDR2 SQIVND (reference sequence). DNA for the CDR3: TGTGCCAGTAGTATATATAACAGCTATCAGCCCCAGCATTTT. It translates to CASSIYNSYQPQHF. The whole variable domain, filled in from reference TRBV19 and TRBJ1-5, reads DGGITQSPKYLFRKEGQNVTLSCEQNLNHDAMYWYRQDPGQGLRLIYYSQIVNDFQKGDIAEGYSVSREKKESFPLTVTSAQKNPTAFYLCASSIYNSYQPQHFGDGTRLSIL.

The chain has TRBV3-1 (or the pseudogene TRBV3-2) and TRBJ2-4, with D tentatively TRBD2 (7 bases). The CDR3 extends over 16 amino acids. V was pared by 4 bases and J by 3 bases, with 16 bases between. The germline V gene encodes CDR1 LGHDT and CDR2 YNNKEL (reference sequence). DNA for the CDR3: TGTGCCAGCAGCCCCAGGGGAGGGCTCGGCAAAAACATTCAGTACTTC. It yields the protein CASSPRGGLGKNIQYF.

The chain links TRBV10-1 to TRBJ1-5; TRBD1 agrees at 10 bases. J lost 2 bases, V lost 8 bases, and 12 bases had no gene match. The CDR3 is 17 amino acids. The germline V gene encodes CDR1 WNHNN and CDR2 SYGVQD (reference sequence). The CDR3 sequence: CASGGGTGAMGNQPQHF. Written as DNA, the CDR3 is TGCGCCAGCGGGGGGGGGACAGGGGCTATGGGCAATCAGCCCCAGCATTTT.

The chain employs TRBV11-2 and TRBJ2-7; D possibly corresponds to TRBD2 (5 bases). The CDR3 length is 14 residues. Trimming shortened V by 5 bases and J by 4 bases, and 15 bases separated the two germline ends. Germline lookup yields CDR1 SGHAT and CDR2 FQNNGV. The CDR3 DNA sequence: TGTGCCAGCAGCGTTATTTACCCGGGATACGAGCAGTACTTC. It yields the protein CASSVIYPGYEQYF.

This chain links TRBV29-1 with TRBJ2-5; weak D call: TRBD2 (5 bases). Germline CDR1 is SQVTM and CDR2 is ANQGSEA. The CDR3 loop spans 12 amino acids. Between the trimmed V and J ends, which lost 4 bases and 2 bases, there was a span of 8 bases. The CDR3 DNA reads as TGCAGCGTTGGAGGGATTCAAGAGACCCAGTACTTC. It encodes CSVGGIQETQYF.

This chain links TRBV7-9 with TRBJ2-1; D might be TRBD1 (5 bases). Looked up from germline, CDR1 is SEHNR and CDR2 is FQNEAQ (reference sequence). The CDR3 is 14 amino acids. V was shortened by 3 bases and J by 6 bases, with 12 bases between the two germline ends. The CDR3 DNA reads TGTGCCAGCAGCTTTGGGGTTAGGGGCAATGAGCAGTTCTTC. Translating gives CASSFGVRGNEQFF.

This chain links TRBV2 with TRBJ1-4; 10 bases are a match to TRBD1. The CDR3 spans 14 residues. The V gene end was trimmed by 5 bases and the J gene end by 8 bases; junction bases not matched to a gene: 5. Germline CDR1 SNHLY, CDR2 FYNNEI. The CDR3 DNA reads TGTGCCAGCAGTCGACAGGGGGCAGGGGAAAAACTGTTTTTT. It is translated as CASSRQGAGEKLFF.

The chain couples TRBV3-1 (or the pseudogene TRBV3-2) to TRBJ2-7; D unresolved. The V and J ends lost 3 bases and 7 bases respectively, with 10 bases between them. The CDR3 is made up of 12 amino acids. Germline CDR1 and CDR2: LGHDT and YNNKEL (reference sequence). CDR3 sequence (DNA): TGTGCCAGCAGCCAGGTGGCGGTTGAGCAGTACTTC. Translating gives CASSQVAVEQYF.

This chain's CDR3 is CASSTIQATYNSPLHF. DNA of the CDR3: TGTGCCAGCAGTACTATACAGGCCACCTATAATTCACCCCTCCACTTT. The chain recombines TRBV28 with TRBJ1-6; D might be TRBD1 (5 bases). With 5 bases removed from V and 2 bases from J, the gap between germline ends came to 13 bases. CDR3 length: 16 amino acids. Per the germline V gene, CDR1 is MDHEN and CDR2 is SYDVKM. Supplemented by reference TRBV28 and TRBJ1-6, the full variable domain reads DVKVTQSSRYLVKRTGEKVFLECVQDMDHENMFWYRQDPGLGLRLIYFSYDVKMKEKGDIPEGYSVSREKKERFSLILESASTNQTSMYLCASSTIQATYNSPLHFGNGTRLTVT.

As DNA, the CDR3 is TGTGCCAGCAGCTTATGGGGGCTTTACGAGCAGTACTTC. It specifies CASSLWGLYEQYF. The rearrangement joins TRBV7-2 to TRBJ2-7; the D gene is possibly TRBD1 (6 bases). V lost 2 bases and J 4 bases, leaving 9 bases between the germline ends. Germline assignment: CDR1 SGHTA and CDR2 FQGNSA. This CDR3 contains 13 residues.

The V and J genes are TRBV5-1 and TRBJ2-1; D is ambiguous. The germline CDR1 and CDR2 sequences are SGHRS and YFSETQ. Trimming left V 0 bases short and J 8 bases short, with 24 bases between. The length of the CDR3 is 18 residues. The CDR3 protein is CASSLGFRGLAVQYEQFF. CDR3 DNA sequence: TGCGCCAGCAGCTTGGGGTTTCGCGGCCTGGCCGTTCAATATGAGCAGTTCTTC.

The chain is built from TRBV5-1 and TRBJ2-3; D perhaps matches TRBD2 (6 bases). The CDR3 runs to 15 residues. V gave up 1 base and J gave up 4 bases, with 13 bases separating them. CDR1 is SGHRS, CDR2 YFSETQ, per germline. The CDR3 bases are TGCGCCAGCAGCTTGCGTACGCGGGGTGCAGATACGCAGTATTTT. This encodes CASSLRTRGADTQYF. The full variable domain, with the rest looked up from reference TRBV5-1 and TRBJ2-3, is KAGVTQTPRYLIKTRGQQVTLSCSPISGHRSVSWYQQTPGQGLQFLFEYFSETQRNKGNFPGRFSGRQFSNSRSEMNVSTLELGDSALYLCASSLRTRGADTQYFGPGTRLTVL.

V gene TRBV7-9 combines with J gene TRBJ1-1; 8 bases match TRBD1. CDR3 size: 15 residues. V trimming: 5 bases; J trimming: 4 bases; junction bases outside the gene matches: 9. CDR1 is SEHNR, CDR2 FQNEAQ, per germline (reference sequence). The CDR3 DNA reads TGTGCCAGCAGCCCCCGGACAGGGTCGGGCACTGAAGCTTTCTTT. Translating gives CASSPRTGSGTEAFF.

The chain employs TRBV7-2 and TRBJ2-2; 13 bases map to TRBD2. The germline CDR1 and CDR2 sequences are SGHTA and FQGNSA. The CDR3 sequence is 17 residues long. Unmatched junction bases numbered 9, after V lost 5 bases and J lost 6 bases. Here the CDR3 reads CASSPLRTSGRAGELFF. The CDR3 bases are TGTGCCAGCAGCCCCCTAAGGACTAGCGGGAGAGCCGGGGAGCTGTTTTTT.

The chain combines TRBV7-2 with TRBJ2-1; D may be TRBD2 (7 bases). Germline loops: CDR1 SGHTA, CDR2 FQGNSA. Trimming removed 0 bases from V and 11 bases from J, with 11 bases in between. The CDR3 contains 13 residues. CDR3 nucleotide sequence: TGTGCCAGCAGCTTAGCGCGGGGGACACAGCAGTTCTTC. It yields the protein CASSLARGTQQFF.

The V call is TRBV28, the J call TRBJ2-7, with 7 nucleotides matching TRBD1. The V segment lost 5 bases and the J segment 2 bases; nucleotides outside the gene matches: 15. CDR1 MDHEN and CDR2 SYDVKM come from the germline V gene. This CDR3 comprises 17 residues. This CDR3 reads CASSRRPGTVHTYEQYF. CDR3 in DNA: TGTGCCAGCAGTCGAAGACCCGGGACAGTCCATACCTACGAGCAGTACTTC.

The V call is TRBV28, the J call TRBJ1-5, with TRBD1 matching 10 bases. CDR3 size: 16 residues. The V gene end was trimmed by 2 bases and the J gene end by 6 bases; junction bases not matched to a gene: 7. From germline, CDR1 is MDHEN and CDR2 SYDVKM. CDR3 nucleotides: TGTGCCAGCAGTTTAGGCGGGACAGGGGCAGGTCAGCCCCAGCATTTT. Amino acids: CASSLGGTGAGQPQHF. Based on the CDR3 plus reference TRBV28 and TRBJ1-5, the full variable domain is DVKVTQSSRYLVKRTGEKVFLECVQDMDHENMFWYRQDPGLGLRLIYFSYDVKMKEKGDIPEGYSVSREKKERFSLILESASTNQTSMYLCASSLGGTGAGQPQHFGDGTRLSIL.